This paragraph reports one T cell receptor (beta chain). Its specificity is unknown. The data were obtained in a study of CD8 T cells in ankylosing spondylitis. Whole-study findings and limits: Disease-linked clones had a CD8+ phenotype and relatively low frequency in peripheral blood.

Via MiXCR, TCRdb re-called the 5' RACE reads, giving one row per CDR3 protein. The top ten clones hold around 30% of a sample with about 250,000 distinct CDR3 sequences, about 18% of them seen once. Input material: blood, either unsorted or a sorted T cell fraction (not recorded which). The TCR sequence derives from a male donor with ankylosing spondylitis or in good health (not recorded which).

The CDR3 here is CASRRGDYGYTF. The CDR3 bases are TGTGCCAGCAGAAGGGGAGACTATGGCTACACCTTC. The V and J genes are TRBV6-1 and TRBJ1-2, with D possibly being TRBD1 (5 bases). The CDR3 length is 12 residues. Trimming pared 6 bases from V and 3 bases from J, leaving 8 bases between. Germline-derived CDR1 and CDR2 are MNHNS and SASEGT.